This T cell receptor (beta chain) was captured in a study of regulatory T cells in long-lasting Graves disease. Findings and caveats of the study: Persistent patients shared more public clonotypes (about 2,700) than newly diagnosed patients (approximately 960). Possibly, too few samples lowered accuracy. Newly diagnosed Graves' patients had higher TCR diversity than persistent ones. Persistent disease preferred TRBV28, TRBJ1-2 and TRBJ2-5.

This clonotype was picked up many times. Its target is not known. Documented time point: newly diagnosed GD, antithyroid drugs for less than 3 months. PBMCs provided the RNA from which the TCR library was made. CDR3 regions were amplified by Arm-PCR using iRepertoire HTBI primers to build TCR beta libraries. TCRdb re-called the multiplex PCR reads through MiXCR, storing one row per CDR3 protein. The data contain approximately 210,000 distinct CDR3 sequences, approximately 16% of them singletons. The CDR3 length is 15 residues. CDR1 SEHNR and CDR2 FQNEAQ come from the germline V gene (reference sequence). V was cut by 6 bases and J by 6 bases, with 18 bases left in between.

The gene calls are TRBV7-9 and TRBJ2-1, with a possible D match to TRBD2 (5 bases). The starting material was peripheral blood mononuclear cells (PBMCs), obtained at new diagnosis, from a patient treated with antithyroid drugs. The receptor comes from a female donor with Graves disease. The CDR3 protein is CASSKEAATGNEQFF. CDR3 nucleotide sequence: TGTGCCAGCAGTAAAGAAGCGGCTACGGGCAATGAGCAGTTCTTC. Together with reference TRBV7-9 and TRBJ2-1, the CDR3 gives the full variable domain: DTGVSQNPRHKITKRGQNVTFRCDPISEHNRLYWYRQTLGQGPEFLTYFQNEAQLEKSRLLSDRFSAERPKGSFSTLEIQRTEQGDSAMYLCASSKEAATGNEQFFGPGTRLTVL.